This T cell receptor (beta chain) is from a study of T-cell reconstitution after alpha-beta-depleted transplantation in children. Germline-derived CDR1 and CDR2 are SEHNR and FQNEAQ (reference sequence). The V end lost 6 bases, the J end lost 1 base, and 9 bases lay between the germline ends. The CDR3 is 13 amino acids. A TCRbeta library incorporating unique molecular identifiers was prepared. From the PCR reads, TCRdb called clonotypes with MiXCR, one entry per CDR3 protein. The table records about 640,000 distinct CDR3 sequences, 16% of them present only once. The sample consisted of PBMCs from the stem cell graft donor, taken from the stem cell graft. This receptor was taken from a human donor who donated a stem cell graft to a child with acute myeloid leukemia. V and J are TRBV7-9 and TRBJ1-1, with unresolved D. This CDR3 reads CASREGGNTEAFF. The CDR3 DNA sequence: TGTGCCAGCAGAGAAGGAGGGAACACTGAAGCTTTCTTT.